Shown below are 15 T cell receptor beta chains from a single sample sequenced in a study of OX40 agonist ivuxolimab in advanced cancers. Library preparation was by the immunoSEQ multiplex PCR assay. TCRdb limited this immuneACCESS table to in-frame rearrangements with V and J called. A share of clones is missing; checked studies link under half to unresolved V genes, and the rest is unexplained. This sample has about 80,000 clones in its table, and around 86% of those were observed once. Around 0.31% of the sample is held by the ten biggest clonotypes. The source was CD4+ or CD8+ T cells sorted from blood, collected in a trial of the OX40 agonist ivuxolimab. The source of these receptors is an adult with an advanced solid tumor such as melanoma, head and neck, liver or kidney cancer.

The V and J genes are TRBV9 and TRBJ2-2; D is possibly TRBD2 (6 bases). Trimming stripped 4 bases from V and 4 bases from J, with 17 bases between. This CDR3 has 16 residues. Germline CDR1 is SGDLS and CDR2 is YYNGEE. The CDR3 loop reads CASSPVTTRITGELFF. The CDR3 nucleotides read TGTGCCAGCAGCCCAGTCACGACTAGGATCACCGGGGAGCTGTTTTTT.

V usage is TRBV6-6 and J usage is TRBJ1-5, with D possibly TRBD1 on 5 matching bases. The CDR3 length is 15 residues. Germline-derived CDR1 and CDR2 are MNHNY and SVGAGI (reference sequence). Trimming removed 6 bases at V and 1 base at J, with 13 bases between. For the CDR3, the DNA is TGTGCCAGCAGGACGGAACAGGCAAGCAATCAGCCCCAGCATTTT. Translated, it gives CASRTEQASNQPQHF.

This chain connects TRBV6-5 to TRBJ2-3, with D uncertain. V was cut by 2 bases and J by 6 bases, with 12 bases left in between. CDR1 and CDR2 (germline): MNHEY, SVGAGI. CDR3 length: 14 residues. The CDR3 DNA reads TGTGCCAGCAGTTACCCCTTTAGGGCGGATACGCAGTATTTT. This codes for CASSYPFRADTQYF.

CDR3 region: CASSTGGGYNEQFF. The CDR3 nucleotides are TGTGCCAGCAGCACAGGGGGGGGTTACAATGAGCAGTTCTTC. The chain links TRBV11-3 to TRBJ2-1; possibly TRBD1 for D (8 bases). The length of the CDR3 is 14 residues. Trimming took 5 bases from V and 4 from J, leaving 12 bases between them. The germline V gene has CDR1 SGHNT and CDR2 YENEEA.

This chain connects TRBV7-6 to TRBJ1-2; possibly TRBD1 for D (5 bases). With 1 base removed from V and 7 bases from J, the gap between germline ends came to 10 bases. Germline V gene data show CDR1 as SGHVS and CDR2 as FNYEAQ. The CDR3 has 13 amino acids. The CDR3 nucleotides are TGTGCCAGCAGCTTAGATGGGGCGGGTGGCTACACCTTC. Amino acid sequence: CASSLDGAGGYTF.

The chain combines TRBV14 with TRBJ2-3; 10 nucleotides align to TRBD2. V lost 6 bases, J lost 3 bases, and 6 bases stayed unmatched. The CDR3 runs to 15 residues. From germline, CDR1 is SGHDN and CDR2 FVKESK. CDR3 region: CASSPGTSVTDTQYF. CDR3 bases: TGTGCCAGCAGTCCCGGGACTAGCGTTACAGATACGCAGTATTTT.

The chain is built from TRBV6-6 and TRBJ2-7; 9 positions match TRBD1. The CDR3 runs to 13 residues. V gave up 7 bases and J gave up 2 bases; unmatched junction bases: 3. Germline V gene data show CDR1 as MNHNY and CDR2 as SVGAGI (reference sequence). This CDR3 is CASMDRGAYEQYV. The CDR3 DNA reads as TGTGCCAGCATGGACAGGGGAGCCTACGAGCAGTACGTC.

V and J are TRBV7-2 and TRBJ2-1, with 9 positions matching TRBD2. Trimming took 3 bases from V and 3 from J; bases not matched to a gene: 6. This CDR3 comprises 16 residues. Germline loops: CDR1 SGHTA, CDR2 FQGNSA. CDR3 sequence (DNA): TGTGCCAGCAGCTTCCTAGCGGGGTACGTCTACAATGAGCAGTTCTTC. Translating gives CASSFLAGYVYNEQFF.

This chain uses TRBV6-5 with TRBJ2-7; possibly TRBD1 for D (6 bases). Germline CDR1 is MNHEY and CDR2 is SVGAGI. With 7 bases removed from V and 2 bases from J, the gap between germline ends came to 18 bases. The CDR3 runs to 15 residues. CDR3 protein: CASIFRRGRTYEQYF. The CDR3 DNA follows: TGTGCCAGCATCTTCCGTAGGGGGAGAACCTACGAGCAGTACTTC.

The V gene is TRBV28, the J gene TRBJ1-1, with a possible D match to TRBD1 (6 bases). CDR3 length: 15 amino acids. Germline CDR1 reads MDHEN; CDR2 reads SYDVKM. Deletions cut 3 bases from V and 4 bases from J, with 15 bases between. CDR3 residues: CASSFSLGATTEAFF. The CDR3 DNA reads as TGTGCCAGCAGTTTTAGCTTGGGGGCGACCACTGAAGCTTTCTTT.

V and J are TRBV5-1 and TRBJ2-7, with TRBD1 identical over 7 bases. V shed 5 bases, J shed 3 bases, and the junction held 5 bases outside the gene matches. This CDR3 region has 13 residues. CDR1 is SGHRS and CDR2 is YFSETQ in the germline V gene. The CDR3 sequence: CASRPGQRYEQYF. The DNA for the CDR3 is TGCGCCAGCAGACCGGGACAGCGCTACGAGCAGTACTTC.

This clone was observed a handful of times. The chain joins TRBV11-2 to TRBJ1-4, with TRBD1 identical over 8 bases. The CDR3 loop spans 18 amino acids. Trimming cost V 2 bases and J 0 bases; bases outside gene matches: 8. Looked up from germline, CDR1 is SGHAT and CDR2 is FQNNGV. CDR3 in amino acids: CASSLPAGGLSTNEKLFF. The CDR3 DNA is TGTGCCAGCAGCTTACCCGCAGGGGGCCTATCAACTAATGAAAAACTGTTTTTT.

The chain uses TRBV7-9 and TRBJ2-3; D remains ambiguous. Germline assignment: CDR1 SEHNR and CDR2 FQNEAQ (reference sequence). Trimming stripped 2 bases from V and 0 bases from J, with 9 bases between. This CDR3 region has 15 residues. CDR3 in amino acids: CASSLTGLSTDTQYF. CDR3 DNA sequence: TGTGCCAGCAGCTTAACTGGCCTCAGCACAGATACGCAGTATTTT.

The V gene is TRBV14, the J gene TRBJ2-5; D is tentatively TRBD1 or TRBD2 (5 bases each). The CDR3 is 13 amino acids. The V end was cut by 6 bases, the J end by 4 bases, with 12 bases between. Germline CDR1 reads SGHDN; CDR2 reads FVKESK. This chain's CDR3 is CASRGAGRETQYF. For the CDR3, the DNA is TGTGCCAGCAGAGGGGCAGGGAGAGAGACCCAGTACTTC.

This chain links TRBV6-6 with TRBJ2-7; no reliable D call. The CDR3 has 16 residues. V shed 2 bases and J shed 0 bases, with 14 bases lying between them. Germline V CDR1 and CDR2: MNHNY, SVGAGI (reference sequence). The chain's CDR3 is CASSYEAEKHSYEQYF. CDR3 in DNA: TGTGCCAGCAGTTACGAGGCAGAAAAACACTCCTACGAGCAGTACTTC.